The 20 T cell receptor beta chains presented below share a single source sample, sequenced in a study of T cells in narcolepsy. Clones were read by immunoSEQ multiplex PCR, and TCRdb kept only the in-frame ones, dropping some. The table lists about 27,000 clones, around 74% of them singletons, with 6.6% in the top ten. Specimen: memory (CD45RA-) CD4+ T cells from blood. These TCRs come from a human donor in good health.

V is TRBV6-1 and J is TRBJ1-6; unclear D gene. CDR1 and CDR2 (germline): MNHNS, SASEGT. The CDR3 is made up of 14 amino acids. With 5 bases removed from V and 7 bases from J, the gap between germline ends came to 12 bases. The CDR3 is CASSPDFRNSPLHF. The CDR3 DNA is TGTGCCAGCAGTCCAGATTTCAGGAATTCACCCCTCCACTTT.

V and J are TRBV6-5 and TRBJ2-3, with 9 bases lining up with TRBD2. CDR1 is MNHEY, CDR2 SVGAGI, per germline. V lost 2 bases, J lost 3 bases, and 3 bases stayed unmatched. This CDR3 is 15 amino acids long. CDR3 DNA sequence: TGTGCCAGCAGTTACGGGACTAGCAGAACAGATACGCAGTATTTT. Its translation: CASSYGTSRTDTQYF.

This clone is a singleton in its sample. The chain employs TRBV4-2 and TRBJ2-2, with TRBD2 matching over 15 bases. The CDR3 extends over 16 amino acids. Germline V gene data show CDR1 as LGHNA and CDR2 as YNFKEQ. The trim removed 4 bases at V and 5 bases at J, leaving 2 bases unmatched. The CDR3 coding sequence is TGTGCCAGCAGCCGAGGGACTAGCGGGGGGACCGGGGAGCTGTTTTTT. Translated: CASSRGTSGGTGELFF.

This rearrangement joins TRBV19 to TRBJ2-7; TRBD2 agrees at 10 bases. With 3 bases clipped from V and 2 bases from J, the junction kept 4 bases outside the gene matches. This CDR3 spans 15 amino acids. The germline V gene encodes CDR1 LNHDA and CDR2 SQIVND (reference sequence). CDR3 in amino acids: CASSISLAGAYEQYF. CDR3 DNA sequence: TGTGCCAGTAGTATCTCGCTAGCGGGGGCCTACGAGCAGTACTTC.

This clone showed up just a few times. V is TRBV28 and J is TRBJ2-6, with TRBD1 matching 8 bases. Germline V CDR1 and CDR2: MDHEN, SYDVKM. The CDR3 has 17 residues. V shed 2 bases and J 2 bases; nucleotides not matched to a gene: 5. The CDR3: CASSLRQGAPGANVLTF. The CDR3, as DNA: TGTGCCAGCAGTTTAAGGCAGGGGGCGCCTGGGGCCAACGTCCTGACTTTC.

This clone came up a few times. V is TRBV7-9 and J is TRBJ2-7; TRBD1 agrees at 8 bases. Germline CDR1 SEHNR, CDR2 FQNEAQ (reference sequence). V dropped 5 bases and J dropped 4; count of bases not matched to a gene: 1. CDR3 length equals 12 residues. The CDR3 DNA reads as TGTGCCAGCAGCCGGACAGGGTACGAGCAGTACTTC. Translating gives CASSRTGYEQYF.

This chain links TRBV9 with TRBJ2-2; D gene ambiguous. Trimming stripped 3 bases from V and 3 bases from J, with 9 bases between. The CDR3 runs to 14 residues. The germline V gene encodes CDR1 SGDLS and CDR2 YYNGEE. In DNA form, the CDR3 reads TGTGCCAGCAGCGCTCACGGAGACACCGGGGAGCTGTTTTTT. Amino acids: CASSAHGDTGELFF.

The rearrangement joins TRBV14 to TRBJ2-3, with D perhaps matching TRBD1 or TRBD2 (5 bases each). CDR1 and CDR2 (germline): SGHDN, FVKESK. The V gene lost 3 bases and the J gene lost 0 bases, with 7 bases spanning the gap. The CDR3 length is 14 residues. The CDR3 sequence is CASSQWGSTDTQYF. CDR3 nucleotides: TGTGCCAGCAGCCAGTGGGGGAGCACAGATACGCAGTATTTT.

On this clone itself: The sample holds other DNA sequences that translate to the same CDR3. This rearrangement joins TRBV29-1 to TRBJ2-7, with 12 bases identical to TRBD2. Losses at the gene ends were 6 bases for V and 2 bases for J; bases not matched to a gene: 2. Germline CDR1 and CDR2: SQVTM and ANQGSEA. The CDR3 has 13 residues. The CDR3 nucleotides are TGCAGCGTAGGACTAGCGGGACCCTACGAGCAGTACTTC. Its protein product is CSVGLAGPYEQYF.

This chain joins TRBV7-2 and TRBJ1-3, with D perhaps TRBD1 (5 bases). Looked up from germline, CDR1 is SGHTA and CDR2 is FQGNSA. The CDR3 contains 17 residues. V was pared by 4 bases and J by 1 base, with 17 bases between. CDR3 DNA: TGTGCCAGCAGCTCATCCCCAGCGGGGGGATCTGGAAACACCATATATTTT. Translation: CASSSSPAGGSGNTIYF.

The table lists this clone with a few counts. Here the CDR3 reads CASSLSLSGTQYF. The CDR3 DNA sequence: TGTGCCAGCAGTTTATCTTTGAGCGGGACCCAGTACTTC. The genes are TRBV27 and TRBJ2-5; tentative D call: TRBD2 (5 bases). This CDR3 is built from 13 residues. V lost 0 bases to trimming and J lost 7 bases, with 9 bases between them. Germline CDR1 is MNHEY and CDR2 is SMNVEV (reference sequence).

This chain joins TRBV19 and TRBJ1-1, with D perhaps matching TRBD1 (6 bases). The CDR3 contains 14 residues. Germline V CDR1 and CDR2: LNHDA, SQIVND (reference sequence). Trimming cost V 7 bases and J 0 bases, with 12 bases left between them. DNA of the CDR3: TGTGCCAGTAAAAGTGGACAGCTGAACACTGAAGCTTTCTTT. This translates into CASKSGQLNTEAFF. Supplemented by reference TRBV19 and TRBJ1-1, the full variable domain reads DGGITQSPKYLFRKEGQNVTLSCEQNLNHDAMYWYRQDPGQGLRLIYYSQIVNDFQKGDIAEGYSVSREKKESFPLTVTSAQKNPTAFYLCASKSGQLNTEAFFGQGTRLTVV.

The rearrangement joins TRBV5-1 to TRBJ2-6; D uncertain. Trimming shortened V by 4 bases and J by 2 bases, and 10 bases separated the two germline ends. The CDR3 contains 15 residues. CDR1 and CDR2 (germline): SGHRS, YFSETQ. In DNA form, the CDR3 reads TGCGCCAGCAGCGCCCACTCACCTGGGGCCAACGTCCTGACTTTC. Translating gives CASSAHSPGANVLTF.

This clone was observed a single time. The CDR3 loop reads CASSLAWTQETQYF. CDR3 bases: TGTGCCAGCAGCTTAGCTTGGACGCAAGAGACCCAGTACTTC. This chain uses TRBV11-2 with TRBJ2-5; D remains unclear. CDR3 length: 14 residues. Trimming cost V 1 base and J 2 bases, with 8 bases left between them. Germline V gives CDR1 SGHAT, CDR2 FQNNGV. The full variable domain, with the rest looked up from reference TRBV11-2 and TRBJ2-5, is EAGVAQSPRYKIIEKRQSVAFWCNPISGHATLYWYQQILGQGPKLLIQFQNNGVVDDSQLPKDRFSAERLKGVDSTLKIQPAKLEDSAVYLCASSLAWTQETQYFGPGTRLLVL.

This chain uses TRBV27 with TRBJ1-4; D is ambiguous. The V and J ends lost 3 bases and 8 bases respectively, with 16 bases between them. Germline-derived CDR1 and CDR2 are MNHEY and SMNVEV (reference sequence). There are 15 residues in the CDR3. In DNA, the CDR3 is TGTGCCAGCAGTTTGGGTCACGGTTCATGGGAAAAACTGTTTTTT. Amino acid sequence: CASSLGHGSWEKLFF.

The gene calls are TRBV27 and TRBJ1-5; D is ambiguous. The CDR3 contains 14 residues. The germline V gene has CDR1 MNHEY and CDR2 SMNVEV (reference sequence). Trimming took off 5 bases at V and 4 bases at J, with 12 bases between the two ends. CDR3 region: CASSPRALNQPQHF. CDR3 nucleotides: TGTGCCAGCAGTCCTCGGGCGTTAAATCAGCCCCAGCATTTT.

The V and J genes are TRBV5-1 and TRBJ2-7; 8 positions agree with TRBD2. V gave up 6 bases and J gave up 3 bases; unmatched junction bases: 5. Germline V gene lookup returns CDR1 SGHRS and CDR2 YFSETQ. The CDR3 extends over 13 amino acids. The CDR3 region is CASKREGLYEQYF. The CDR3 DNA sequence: TGCGCCAGCAAACGGGAGGGCCTCTACGAGCAGTACTTC.

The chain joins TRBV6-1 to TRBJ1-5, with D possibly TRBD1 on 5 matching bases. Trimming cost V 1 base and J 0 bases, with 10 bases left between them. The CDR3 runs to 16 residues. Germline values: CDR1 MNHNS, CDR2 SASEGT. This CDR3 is CASSEVGTYSNQPQHF. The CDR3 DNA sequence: TGTGCCAGCAGTGAAGTTGGGACTTATAGCAATCAGCCCCAGCATTTT.

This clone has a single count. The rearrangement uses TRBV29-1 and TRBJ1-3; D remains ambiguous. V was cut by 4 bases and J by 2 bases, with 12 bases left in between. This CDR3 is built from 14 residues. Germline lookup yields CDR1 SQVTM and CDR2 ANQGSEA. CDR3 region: CSVVPRVPGNTIYF. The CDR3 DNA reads TGCAGCGTTGTCCCCCGTGTCCCTGGAAACACCATATATTTT.

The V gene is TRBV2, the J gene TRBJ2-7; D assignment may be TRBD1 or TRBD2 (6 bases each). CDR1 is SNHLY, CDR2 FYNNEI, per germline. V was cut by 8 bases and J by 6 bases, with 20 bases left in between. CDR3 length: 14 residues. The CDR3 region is CASRLEGGLAEQYF. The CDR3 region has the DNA TGTGCCAGCCGCCTTGAGGGGGGTCTTGCCGAGCAGTACTTC.